This T cell receptor beta chain was captured by sequencing in a study of molecular identifiers for immune sequencing clone quantification. Libraries used about 20,000 to 1,100,000 sorted naive CD8 T cells and 10%, 30% or 50% RNA input. Sorting captured naive CD8 T cells as CD8+CD4-CCR7+CD45RA+. The table lists this clonotype with many counts. The antigen is not known. Study observations and caveats: Clones with over 20 RNA copies captured over 97% of effector molecules but under 1% of naive ones.

The CDR3 length is 15 residues. Per the germline V gene, CDR1 is SGHKS and CDR2 is YYEKEE (reference sequence). Trimming left V 4 bases short and J 4 bases short, with 16 bases between. Making the bulk TCR libraries relied on previously described methods and listed TCR primers. TCRdb independently ran MiXCR on the PCR reads; one entry per CDR3 protein. The sample carries hundreds of thousands of distinct CDR3 sequences, about 25% recorded once. The TCR was taken from a human donor in good health. Some libraries in this study had Jurkat cell RNA spiked in. This chain joins TRBV5-5 and TRBJ2-3, with D tentatively TRBD2 (5 bases). Sequenced sample: naive CD8+ T cells from blood, with Jurkat cell RNA spiked in. Subset denoted: FACS-sorted CD8+CD4-CCR7+CD45RA+ naive T cells. The chain's CDR3 is CASSTPGGRADTQYF. As DNA, the CDR3 is TGTGCCAGCAGCACCCCCGGCGGGCGGGCAGATACGCAGTATTTT.